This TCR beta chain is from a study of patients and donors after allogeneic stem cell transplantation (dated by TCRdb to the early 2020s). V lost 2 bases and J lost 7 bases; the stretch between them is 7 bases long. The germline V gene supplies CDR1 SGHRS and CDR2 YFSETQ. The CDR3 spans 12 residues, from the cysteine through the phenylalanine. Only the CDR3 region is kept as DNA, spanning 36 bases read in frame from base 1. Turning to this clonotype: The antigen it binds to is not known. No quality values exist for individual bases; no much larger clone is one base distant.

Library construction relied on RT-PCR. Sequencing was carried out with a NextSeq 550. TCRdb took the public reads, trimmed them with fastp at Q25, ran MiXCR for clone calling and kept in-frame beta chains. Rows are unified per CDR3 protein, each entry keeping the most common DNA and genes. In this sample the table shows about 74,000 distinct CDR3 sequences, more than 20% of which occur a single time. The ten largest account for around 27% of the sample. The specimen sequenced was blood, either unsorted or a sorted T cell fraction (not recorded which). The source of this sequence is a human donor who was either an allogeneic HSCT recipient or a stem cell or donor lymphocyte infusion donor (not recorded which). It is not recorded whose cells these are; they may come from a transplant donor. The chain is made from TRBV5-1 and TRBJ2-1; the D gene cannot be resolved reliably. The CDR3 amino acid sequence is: CASSFNGNEQFF. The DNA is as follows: TGCGCCAGCAGCTTTAACGGGAATGAGCAGTTCTTC.